The text below deals with one T cell receptor (beta chain). This clonotype showed up many times. No antigen is known for it. There are no base qualities to consult, and no much larger clone falls within one base. This sample stems from a study of CXCR3 chemokines and chemotherapy response in bladder cancer (dated by TCRdb to between 2022 and 2023). Study-level background: Whether chemotherapy response in human bladder cancer was predicted by intratumoral CXCR3 chemokine system activity was examined in the study.

From the cysteine through the phenylalanine, the CDR3 covers 17 amino acids. Here the CDR3 DNA is all that survives: 51 bases in frame from base 1. Compared with germline, V lacks 2 bases and J lacks 2 bases; bases without a gene match: 10. As encoded in the germline V gene, CDR1 is MNHEY while CDR2 is SVGAGI. The method was PCR. The instrument given in TCRdb is Illumina HiSeq 2500. The public reads were reanalyzed by TCRdb: fastp trimming at Q25, MiXCR alignment, in-frame beta chains only. Identical CDR3 protein sequences are pooled into one entry, listed with their most common genes and DNA. Present in this sample are 8,100 or so distinct CDR3 sequences, around 12% of which were seen just once. Of the sample, about 15% is held by the ten largest clones.

This sample was taken from a patient whose treatment included neoadjuvant chemotherapy. The chain couples TRBV6-5 to TRBJ2-7; 9 central nucleotides agree with TRBD1. The TCR comes from a human donor with bladder cancer that responded to neoadjuvant chemotherapy. The CDR3 amino acid sequence is: CASSYTSPGQGAYEQYF. The nucleotide sequence reads as follows: TGTGCCAGCAGTTACACCTCCCCGGGACAGGGTGCCTACGAGCAGTACTTC.